This T cell receptor beta chain was found in a study of blood T cells in healthy people across ages (dated by TCRdb to between 2014 and 2017). For the wider study: In model experiments, template switching captured about one uniquely barcoded TCR beta cDNA molecule for every two T cells. Using deep sequencing normalized with unique cDNA molecular identifiers, the study measured how TCR beta repertoire diversity changes with age. Donors were grouped into four age groups: young (average roughly 17 years), middle-aged (approximately 41), aged (about 60) and long-lived (less than 85). Using the same blood draw, the study looked at two additional independent replicas of 1 million unique cDNA reads for two donors, one aged 18 to 29 and the other aged 80 or older.

Preparation of the library involved 5' RACE. The reads were generated on an Illumina HiSeq 2500. A second about 7 to 12 cycle PCR used a sample-barcoded 5' primer and a J-beta primer mix. A unique molecular identifier was introduced onto each TCR beta cDNA molecule by a template-switch 5' adaptor carrying 12 random nucleotides. At least 2.5 million CDR3-containing paired-end reads were obtained from each sample. First-strand cDNA synthesis was performed from all RNA using the Mint cDNA synthesis kit, with priming by a TRBC-specific oligonucleotide. Following uracil-DNA glycosylase treatment, a first 18-cycle PCR with universal primers M1SS and BC2_uni_R was performed on all cDNA. In the original analysis: For normalization, 1 million high-quality reads, each with a distinct molecular identifier, were randomly selected from each sample. Reads with shared molecular identifiers were discarded instead of being binned into consensus sequences. MiTCR, run with a Q25 quality threshold and the strictest error-elimination algorithm, handled CDR3 identification, clonotype clustering and error correction. A nonparametric unseen species model with Euler transformation was used to estimate a lower bound on total TCR beta diversity. TCRdb took the public reads, trimmed them with fastp at Q25, ran MiXCR for clone calling and kept in-frame beta chains. Here each entry gathers all rows of one CDR3 protein and keeps the most common genes and DNA. TCRdb, not the authors, supplied the V and J calls. This sample holds roughly 560,000 distinct CDR3 sequences; around 24% were observed only once. 7.5% to 9% of the sample is held by the ten biggest clonotypes.

Looking up the germline V gene yields CDR1 LGHNA and CDR2 YNFKEQ. The CDR3 starts with the cysteine, ends with the phenylalanine, and has 14 residues. The sequence is cut down to CDR3 DNA, 42 bases in frame from base 1. V gives up 0 bases and J gives up 10 bases, and the segment between their germline ends measures 13 bases. This clonotype has more than one count but fewer than ten. The antigen it recognizes is unknown. No qualities accompany the bases; no much larger clone lies one base away. What the work shows at the level of the full study, not this receptor alone: The CMV infection status of donors was not known, potentially confounding age-related changes in expanded clonotypes. The percentage of naive T cells measured by flow cytometry correlated strongly with observed TCR beta diversity. Compared with the aged group, the long-lived group had more naive CD4+ T cells, fewer expanded clones and increased TCR diversity, a pattern suggesting age selection. Since profiling was done on bulk unsorted PBMCs, naive and antigen-experienced compartments could not be conclusively compared. Observed TCR beta diversity per million T cells fell roughly linearly with age, and a significant reduction was already apparent by age around 40. Estimates of total diversity from one million sequenced T cells were regarded as lower bounds and underestimates.

The donors were roughly 38 Caucasian individuals from Russia, aged roughly 6 to 90 years, who were systemically healthy. Each donor gave around 9.5 milliliters of peripheral blood, collected into EDTA-treated Vacutainer tubes. Ficoll-Paque density-gradient centrifugation was used to isolate PBMCs, with at least 6 million obtained per sample. Total RNA was extracted from PBMCs with Trizol reagent, with at least 5 micrograms obtained per sample. Naive CD45RAhigh/CD27high T cell percentages were measured by flow cytometry on a PBMC aliquot from every donor. These records were also assigned to another study, of T cells of mothers and their children. As the second study states: Nine systemically healthy Caucasian individuals, comprising three mothers and their six children, were included as donors. cDNA synthesis consumed the entire amount of extracted RNA, loaded at approximately 1.6 ug RNA in each 15 ul reaction. In the second PCR, the M1S primer added sample barcodes and 2-4 random nucleotides. Each mother yielded over 9.5 million TCR beta CDR3 reads and each child roughly 3.1 million reads. In both related and unrelated pairs, thymic selection shapes the output of TCR recombination in a similar way, with inherited differences having only a minor effect. Normalized repertoire overlap was always slightly but never significantly higher in related than unrelated mother-child pairs. No persistent microchimeric T cell clones were found, with a detection sensitivity of 75 to 100 clones per million clonotypes. The study used deep NGS to compare TCR beta repertoires of mothers and children, seeking features distinguishing related mother-child pairs from unrelated individuals. On average, the children were around 11 +/- 4 years old, while the mothers were approximately 40 +/- 4 years old. Libraries were sequenced on Illumina HiSeq 2000 with 100+100 nt paired-end reads after adapter ligation with NEBNext reagents. To prevent cross-contamination, the mother and child libraries were prepared one month apart and sequenced in separate runs. For each donor, somewhere between roughly 450,000 and 2,100,000 distinct TCR beta clonotypes were identified. Naive TCR beta clonotypes were estimated from low-frequency clonotypes matched to each donor's FACS-determined naive share, without sorting.

The sequence joins TRBV4-2 to TRBJ2-1; no D gene is confidently identified. The sequence came from a boy between 10 and 17 years old in good health. Sequencing used blood. In nucleotides, the sequence is TGTGCCAGCAGCCAAGATCTTGAGAGCACCGAGCAGTTCTTC. Translated, it reads CASSQDLESTEQFF.